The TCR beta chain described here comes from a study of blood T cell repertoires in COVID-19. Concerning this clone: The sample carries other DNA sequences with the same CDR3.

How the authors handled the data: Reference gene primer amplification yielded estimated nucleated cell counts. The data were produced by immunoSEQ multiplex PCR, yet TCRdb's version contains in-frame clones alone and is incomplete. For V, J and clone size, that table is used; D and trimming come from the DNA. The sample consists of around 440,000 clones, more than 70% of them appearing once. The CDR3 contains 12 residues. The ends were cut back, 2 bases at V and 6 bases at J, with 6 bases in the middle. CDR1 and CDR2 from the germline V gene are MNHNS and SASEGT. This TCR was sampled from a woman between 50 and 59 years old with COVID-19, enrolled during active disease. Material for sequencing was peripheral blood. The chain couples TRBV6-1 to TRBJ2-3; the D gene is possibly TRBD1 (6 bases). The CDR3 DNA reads TGTGCCAGCAGTGAACAGGGGGATACGCAGTATTTT. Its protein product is CASSEQGDTQYF.